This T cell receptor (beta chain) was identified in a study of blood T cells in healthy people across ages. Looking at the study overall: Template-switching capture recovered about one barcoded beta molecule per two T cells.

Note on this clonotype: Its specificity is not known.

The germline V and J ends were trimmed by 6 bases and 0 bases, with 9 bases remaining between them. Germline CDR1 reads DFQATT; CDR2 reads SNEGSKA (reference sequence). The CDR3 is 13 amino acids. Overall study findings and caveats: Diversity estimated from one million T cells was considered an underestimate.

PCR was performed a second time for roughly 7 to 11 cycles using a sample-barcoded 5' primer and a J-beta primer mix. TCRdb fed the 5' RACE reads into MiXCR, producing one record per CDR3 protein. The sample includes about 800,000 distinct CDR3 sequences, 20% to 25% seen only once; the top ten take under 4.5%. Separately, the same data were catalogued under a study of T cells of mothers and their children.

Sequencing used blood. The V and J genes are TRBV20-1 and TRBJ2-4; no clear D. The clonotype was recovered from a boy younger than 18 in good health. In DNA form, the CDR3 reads TGCAGTGCCGCGCAGTTAGCCAAAAACATTCAGTACTTC. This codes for CSAAQLAKNIQYF.